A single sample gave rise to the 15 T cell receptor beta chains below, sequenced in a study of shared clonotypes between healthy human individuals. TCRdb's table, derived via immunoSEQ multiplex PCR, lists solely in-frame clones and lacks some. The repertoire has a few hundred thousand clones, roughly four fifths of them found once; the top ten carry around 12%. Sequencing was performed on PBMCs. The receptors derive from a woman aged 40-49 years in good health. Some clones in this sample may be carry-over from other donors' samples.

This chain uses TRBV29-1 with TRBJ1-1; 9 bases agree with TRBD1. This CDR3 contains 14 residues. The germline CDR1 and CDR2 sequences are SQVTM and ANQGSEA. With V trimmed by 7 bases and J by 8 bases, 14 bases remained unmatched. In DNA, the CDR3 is TGCAGCGCCGGGGGATACTCCGGGACAGGGGAAGCTTTCTTT. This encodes CSAGGYSGTGEAFF. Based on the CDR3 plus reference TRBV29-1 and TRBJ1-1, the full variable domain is SAVISQKPSRDICQRGTSLTIQCQVDSQVTMMFWYRQQPGQSLTLIATANQGSEATYESGFVIDKFPISRPNLTFSTLTVSNMSPEDSSIYLCSAGGYSGTGEAFFGQGTRLTVV.

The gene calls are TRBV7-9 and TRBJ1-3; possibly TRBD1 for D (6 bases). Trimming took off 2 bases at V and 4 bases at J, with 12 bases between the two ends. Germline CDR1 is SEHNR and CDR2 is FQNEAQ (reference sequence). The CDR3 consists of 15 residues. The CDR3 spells CASSLRGLVGNTIYF. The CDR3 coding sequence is TGTGCCAGCAGCTTAAGGGGGTTGGTCGGAAACACCATATATTTT. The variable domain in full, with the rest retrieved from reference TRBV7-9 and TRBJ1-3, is DTGVSQNPRHKITKRGQNVTFRCDPISEHNRLYWYRQTLGQGPEFLTYFQNEAQLEKSRLLSDRFSAERPKGSFSTLEIQRTEQGDSAMYLCASSLRGLVGNTIYFGEGSWLTVV.

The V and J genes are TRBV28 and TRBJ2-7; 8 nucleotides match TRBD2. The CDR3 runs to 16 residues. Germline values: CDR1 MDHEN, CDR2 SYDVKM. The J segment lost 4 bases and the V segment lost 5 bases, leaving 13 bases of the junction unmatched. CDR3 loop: CASSPTTPGLDYEQYF. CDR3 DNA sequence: TGTGCCAGCAGTCCAACTACACCGGGACTAGATTACGAGCAGTACTTC.

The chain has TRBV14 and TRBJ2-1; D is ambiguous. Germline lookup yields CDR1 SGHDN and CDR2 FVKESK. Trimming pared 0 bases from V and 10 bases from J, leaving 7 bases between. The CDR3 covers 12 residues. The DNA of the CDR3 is TGTGCCAGCAGCCAAGATTGGGCAGAGCAGTTCTTC. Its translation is CASSQDWAEQFF.

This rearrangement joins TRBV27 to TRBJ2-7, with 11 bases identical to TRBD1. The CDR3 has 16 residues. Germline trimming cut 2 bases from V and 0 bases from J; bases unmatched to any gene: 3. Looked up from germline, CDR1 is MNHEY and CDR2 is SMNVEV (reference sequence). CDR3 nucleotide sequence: TGTGCCAGCAGTTTACAGGGACAGGGGGGCTCCTACGAGCAGTACTTC. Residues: CASSLQGQGGSYEQYF.

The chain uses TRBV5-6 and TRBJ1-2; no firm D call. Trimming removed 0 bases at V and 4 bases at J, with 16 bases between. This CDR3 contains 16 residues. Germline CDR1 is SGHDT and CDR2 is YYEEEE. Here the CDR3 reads CASSLGSAGIPYGYTF. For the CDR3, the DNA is TGTGCCAGCAGCTTGGGGTCGGCGGGTATTCCCTATGGCTACACCTTC.

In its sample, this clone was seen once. The CDR3 is CASSLEAANYNEQFF. The CDR3 DNA reads TGTGCCAGCAGCTTGGAAGCGGCCAACTACAATGAGCAGTTCTTC. The rearrangement links TRBV7-2 to TRBJ2-1; D is perhaps TRBD2 (5 bases). CDR3 length: 15 amino acids. Germline CDR1 SGHTA, CDR2 FQGNSA. V lost 3 bases and J lost 3, with 12 bases in between.

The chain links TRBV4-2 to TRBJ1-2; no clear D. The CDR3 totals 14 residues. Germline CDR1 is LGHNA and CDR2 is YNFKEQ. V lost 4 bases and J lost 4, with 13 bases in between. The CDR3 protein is CASSLSGLSYGYTF. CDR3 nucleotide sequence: TGTGCCAGCAGCCTTTCCGGACTGAGCTATGGCTACACCTTC.

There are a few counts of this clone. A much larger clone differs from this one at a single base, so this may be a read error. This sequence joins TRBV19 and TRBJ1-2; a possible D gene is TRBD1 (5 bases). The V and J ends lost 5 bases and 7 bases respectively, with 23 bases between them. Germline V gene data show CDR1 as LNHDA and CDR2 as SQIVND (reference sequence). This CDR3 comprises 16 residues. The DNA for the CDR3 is TGTGCCAGTAGTCCCCCTCCCGGGATAGGGGACTTTGGCTACACCTTC. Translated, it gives CASSPPPGIGDFGYTF. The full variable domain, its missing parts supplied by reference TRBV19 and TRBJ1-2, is DGGITQSPKYLFRKEGQNVTLSCEQNLNHDAMYWYRQDPGQGLRLIYYSQIVNDFQKGDIAEGYSVSREKKESFPLTVTSAQKNPTAFYLCASSPPPGIGDFGYTFGSGTRLTVV.

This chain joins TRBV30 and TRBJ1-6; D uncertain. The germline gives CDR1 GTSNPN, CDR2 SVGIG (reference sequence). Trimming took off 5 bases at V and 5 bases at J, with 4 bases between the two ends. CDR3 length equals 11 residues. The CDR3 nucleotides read TGTGCCTGGGGAAATAATTCACCCCTCCACTTT. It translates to CAWGNNSPLHF.

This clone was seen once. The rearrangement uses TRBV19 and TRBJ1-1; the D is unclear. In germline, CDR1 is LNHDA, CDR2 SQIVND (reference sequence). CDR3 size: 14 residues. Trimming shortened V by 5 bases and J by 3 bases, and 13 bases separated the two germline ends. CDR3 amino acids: CASSAQAGYTEAFF. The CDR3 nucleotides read TGTGCCAGTAGTGCTCAAGCCGGTTACACTGAAGCTTTCTTT.

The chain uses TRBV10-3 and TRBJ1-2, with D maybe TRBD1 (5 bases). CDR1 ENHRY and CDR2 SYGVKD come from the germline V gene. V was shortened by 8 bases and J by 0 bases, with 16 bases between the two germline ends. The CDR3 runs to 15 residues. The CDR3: CAISGGQRANYGYTF. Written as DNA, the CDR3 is TGTGCCATCTCTGGCGGACAAAGGGCTAACTATGGCTACACCTTC.

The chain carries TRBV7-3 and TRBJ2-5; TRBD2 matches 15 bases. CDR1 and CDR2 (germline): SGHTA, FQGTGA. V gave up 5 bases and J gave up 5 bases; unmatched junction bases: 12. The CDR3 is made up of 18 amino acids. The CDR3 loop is CASSPTGLAGGPGETQYF. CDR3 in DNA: TGTGCCAGCAGCCCAACCGGACTAGCGGGAGGGCCTGGGGAGACCCAGTACTTC.

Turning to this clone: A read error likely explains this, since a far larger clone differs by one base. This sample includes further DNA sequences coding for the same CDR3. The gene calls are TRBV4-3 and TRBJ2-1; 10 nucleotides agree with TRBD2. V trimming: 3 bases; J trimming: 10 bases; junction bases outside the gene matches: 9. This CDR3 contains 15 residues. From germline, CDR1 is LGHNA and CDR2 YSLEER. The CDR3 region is CASSHVLASGGEQFF. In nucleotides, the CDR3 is TGCGCCAGCAGCCACGTCCTGGCTAGCGGGGGCGAGCAGTTCTTC.

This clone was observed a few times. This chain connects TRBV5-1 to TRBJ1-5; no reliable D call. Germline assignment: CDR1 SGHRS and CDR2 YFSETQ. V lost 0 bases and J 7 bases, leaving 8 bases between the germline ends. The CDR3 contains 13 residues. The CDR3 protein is CASSLDGWQPQHF. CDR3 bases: TGCGCCAGCAGCTTGGATGGATGGCAGCCCCAGCATTTT. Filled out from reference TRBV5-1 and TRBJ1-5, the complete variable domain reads KAGVTQTPRYLIKTRGQQVTLSCSPISGHRSVSWYQQTPGQGLQFLFEYFSETQRNKGNFPGRFSGRQFSNSRSEMNVSTLELGDSALYLCASSLDGWQPQHFGDGTRLSIL.